The 5 T cell receptor beta chains in this list originate from one sample, sequenced in a study of beta chain features in type 1 diabetes. The investigators reverse transcribed all of the isolated RNA, so they sequenced expressed TCRB transcripts. Measured with immunoSEQ multiplex PCR; TCRdb has only the in-frame clones, and not every one. Here the sample spans about 140,000 clones, approximately 10% being singletons. The material sequenced was central memory CD4+ T cells from blood. The source of these receptors is a woman in her forties in good health.

The V and J genes are TRBV19 and TRBJ2-1, with TRBD2 identical over 8 bases. CDR1 is LNHDA, CDR2 SQIVND, per germline (reference sequence). The CDR3 covers 16 residues. V lost 6 bases to trimming and J lost 8 bases; unmatched junction nucleotides: 15. CDR3 sequence reads: CASRSTGLATRDEQFF. The CDR3, as DNA: TGTGCCAGTAGATCCACCGGACTAGCCACACGAGATGAGCAGTTCTTC. Variable domain in full (rest from reference TRBV19 and TRBJ2-1): DGGITQSPKYLFRKEGQNVTLSCEQNLNHDAMYWYRQDPGQGLRLIYYSQIVNDFQKGDIAEGYSVSREKKESFPLTVTSAQKNPTAFYLCASRSTGLATRDEQFFGPGTRLTVL.

V is TRBV19 and J is TRBJ1-5, with 10 positions matching TRBD1. The CDR3 is 16 amino acids. Germline CDR1 reads LNHDA; CDR2 reads SQIVND (reference sequence). V shed 3 bases, J shed 7 bases, and the junction held 9 bases outside the gene matches. The CDR3 reads CASSITGTGVGQPQHF. CDR3 coding DNA: TGTGCCAGTAGTATCACCGGGACAGGGGTCGGGCAGCCCCAGCATTTT.

This clone was seen at least ten times. The chain couples TRBV6-5 to TRBJ1-2; 8 bases match TRBD1. This CDR3 spans 15 amino acids. Germline V lookup: CDR1 MNHEY, CDR2 SVGAGI. Germline trimming cut 6 bases from V and 7 bases from J; bases unmatched to any gene: 13. CDR3 bases: TGTGCCAGCAGACCCTCGGACAGGGAAATGCGTGGCTACACCTTC. The encoded protein is CASRPSDREMRGYTF.

This clone was recorded many times. The chain is built from TRBV7-9 and TRBJ1-6; 9 nucleotides match TRBD1. CDR3 length: 15 residues. Germline CDR1 reads SEHNR; CDR2 reads FQNEAQ (reference sequence). J lost 10 bases, V lost 5 bases, and 9 bases had no gene match. Here the CDR3 reads CASSPTGQGRSPLHF. The CDR3 nucleotides are TGTGCCAGCAGCCCTACCGGACAGGGGCGATCACCCCTCCACTTT.

This clone was seen ten or more times. CDR3 amino acids: CASSPLAGDYNEQFF. The CDR3 DNA follows: TGTGCCAGCAGCCCACTAGCGGGGGACTACAATGAGCAGTTCTTC. The chain couples TRBV9 to TRBJ2-1; 11 bases map to TRBD2. This CDR3 is 15 amino acids long. Germline trimming cut 4 bases from V and 3 bases from J; bases unmatched to any gene: 3. Germline V gene data show CDR1 as SGDLS and CDR2 as YYNGEE.